What follows are 26 T cell receptor beta chains derived from one specimen sequenced in a study of blood T cell repertoires in COVID-19 (dated by TCRdb to 2019 to 2021). Preparation of the library involved the immunoSEQ multiplex PCR assay. Sourced from immuneACCESS, this table was stored by TCRdb with only in-frame sequences that have V and J called. A share of the clones is absent; for the studies checked, an unresolved V gene accounts for under half, and the remainder has no known explanation. This sample gives more than 50,000 clones in total; about 77% of them show up just once. The ten largest clones take up 43% of the sample. The specimen sequenced was peripheral blood. These receptors came from a man aged 70 or older with active or convalescent COVID-19.

The rearrangement links TRBV7-6 to TRBJ2-3; 9 bases fit TRBD1. CDR1 is SGHVS, CDR2 FNYEAQ, per germline. Trimming took 6 bases from V and 2 from J; bases not matched to a gene: 9. CDR3 length equals 16 residues. Here the CDR3 reads CASSSGTGLNTDTQYF. CDR3 DNA sequence: TGTGCCAGCAGTTCTGGGACAGGGCTAAACACAGATACGCAGTATTTT.

The chain joins TRBV4-3 to TRBJ2-3; D perhaps matches TRBD2 (6 bases). The CDR3 extends over 13 amino acids. Germline loops: CDR1 LGHNA, CDR2 YSLEER. Trimming pared 4 bases from V and 10 bases from J, leaving 15 bases between. The CDR3 loop is CASSPRRGLAQYF. The CDR3 DNA reads as TGCGCCAGCAGCCCCCGACGGGGGTTGGCGCAGTATTTT.

The J gene is TRBJ1-2, the V gene TRBV12-3 or TRBV12-4; D not certain. V lost 4 bases and J 3 bases, leaving 3 bases between the germline ends. CDR3 size: 11 residues. Here the CDR3 reads CASSSHYGYTF. The CDR3, as DNA: TGTGCCAGCAGTTCTCACTATGGCTACACCTTC.

A few counts support this clone. V usage is TRBV10-3 and J usage is TRBJ1-3; TRBD1 aligns across 7 bases. This CDR3 contains 14 residues. Germline CDR1 is ENHRY and CDR2 is SYGVKD. Trimming removed 6 bases from V and 4 bases from J; junction bases left unmatched: 6. The CDR3 region has the DNA TGTGCCATCAGCCTTACAGGGGAGGGAAACACCATATATTTT. It specifies CAISLTGEGNTIYF.

The rearrangement links TRBV7-2 to TRBJ2-3, with 7 bases matching TRBD2. This CDR3 has 15 amino acids. The V gene end was trimmed by 6 bases and the J gene end by 3 bases; junction bases not matched to a gene: 9. Germline values: CDR1 SGHTA, CDR2 FQGNSA. The CDR3 reads CASSSGLPKTDTQYF. The CDR3 region has the DNA TGTGCCAGCAGTAGCGGGTTACCCAAGACAGATACGCAGTATTTT.

The CDR3 loop reads CASSLGFPRGEKLFF. CDR3 in DNA: TGTGCCAGCAGTCTAGGCTTTCCCCGGGGTGAAAAACTGTTTTTT. The J gene is TRBJ1-4, the V gene TRBV11-2; D unresolved. Between the trimmed V and J ends, which lost 6 bases and 7 bases, there was a span of 18 bases. Germline CDR1 reads SGHAT; CDR2 reads FQNNGV. The CDR3 totals 15 residues.

The CDR3 spells CASSESPQGAHGYTF. The CDR3, as DNA: TGTGCCAGCAGTGAATCGCCTCAGGGGGCTCATGGCTACACCTTC. The genes are TRBV25-1 and TRBJ1-2, with 8 bases that match TRBD1. The length of the CDR3 is 15 residues. J gave up 6 bases and V 1 base, and 7 bases lay outside the gene matches. Germline V CDR1 and CDR2: MGHDK, SYGVNS.

This clone is medium-sized (0.01 to 0.1%) by share. The CDR3 region has the DNA TGTGCCAGCAGTTACTCCGAGGGTAACTATGGCTACACCTTC. Its protein product is CASSYSEGNYGYTF. The chain couples TRBV6-5 to TRBJ1-2; D not certain. Per germline, CDR1 MNHEY and CDR2 SVGAGI. CDR3 size: 14 residues. V was cut by 0 bases and J by 1 base, with 6 bases left in between.

The V call is TRBV5-6, the J call TRBJ1-3; TRBD1 is a possible D gene (5 bases). The V gene's germline CDR1 is SGHDT and CDR2 YYEEEE. The CDR3 loop spans 14 amino acids. The V end lost 4 bases, the J end lost 2 bases, and 10 bases lay between the germline ends. The chain's CDR3 is CASSPLTAGNTIYF. Written as DNA, the CDR3 is TGTGCCAGCAGCCCGCTGACAGCTGGAAACACCATATATTTT.

This chain connects TRBV7-2 to TRBJ2-7; 7 bases align to TRBD2. CDR1 is SGHTA and CDR2 is FQGNSA in the germline V gene. Unmatched junction bases numbered 6, after V lost 4 bases and J lost 0 bases. The CDR3 loop spans 15 amino acids. The CDR3 reads CASSSLGGSSYEQYF. CDR3 nucleotides: TGTGCCAGCAGCTCCCTCGGCGGGAGCTCCTACGAGCAGTACTTC.

The chain has TRBV12-3 or TRBV12-4 and TRBJ2-7, with D unresolved. This CDR3 contains 13 residues. Deletions cut 3 bases from V and 2 bases from J, with 8 bases between. In nucleotides, the CDR3 is TGTGCCAGCAGTTTTCAGGCGACCTACGAGCAGTACTTC. It translates to CASSFQATYEQYF.

The chain employs TRBV6-5 and TRBJ2-7, with a tentative D call TRBD1 (5 bases). The ends were cut back, 6 bases at V and 5 bases at J, with 17 bases in the middle. In germline, CDR1 is MNHEY, CDR2 SVGAGI. The CDR3 runs 14 residues. CDR3 nucleotide sequence: TGTGCCAGCAGACCCGCGGCAGGGTTCCACGAGCAGTACTTC. Protein: CASRPAAGFHEQYF.

This chain uses TRBV10-3 with TRBJ1-5; 9 bases match TRBD1. There are 15 residues in the CDR3. The J segment lost 7 bases and the V segment lost 0 bases, leaving 4 bases of the junction unmatched. Germline V gene sequence: CDR1 ENHRY, CDR2 SYGVKD. The chain's CDR3 is CAISESDRGLQPQHF. The CDR3 DNA follows: TGTGCCATCAGTGAGTCGGACAGGGGTTTACAGCCCCAGCATTTT.

A note on this clone: The junction departs from the called germline gene at one end, perhaps through a read error. The CDR3 DNA follows: TGCGCGGGACAGGGTGTGACAGATACGCAGTATTTT. It codes for CAGQGVTDTQYF. The rearrangement links TRBV5-5 to TRBJ2-3; 9 bases fit TRBD1. Germline values: CDR1 SGHKS, CDR2 YYEKEE (reference sequence). The CDR3 runs to 12 residues. The full variable domain, its missing parts supplied by reference TRBV5-5 and TRBJ2-3, is DAGVTQSPTHLIKTRGQQVTLRCSPISGHKSVSWYQQVLGQGPQFIFQYYEKEERGRGNFPDRFSARQFPNYSSELNVNALLLGDSALYLCAGQGVTDTQYFGPGTRLTVL.

The chain joins TRBV19 to TRBJ1-1; perhaps TRBD1 as D (6 bases). The CDR3 consists of 17 residues. In germline, CDR1 is LNHDA, CDR2 SQIVND (reference sequence). The V gene lost 6 bases and the J gene lost 1 base, with 21 bases spanning the gap. DNA of the CDR3: TGTGCCAGTAGCACCCTCGGACAGTTGGGAGAGAACACTGAAGCTTTCTTT. It specifies CASSTLGQLGENTEAFF.

The chain employs TRBV4-2 and TRBJ2-7, with 9 bases that match TRBD2. The germline V gene has CDR1 LGHNA and CDR2 YNFKEQ. CDR3 length: 17 residues. With 2 bases clipped from V and 2 bases from J, the junction kept 10 bases outside the gene matches. The CDR3 coding sequence is TGTGCCAGCAGCCAACTTAGGACTAGCGATACTGCCTACGAGCAGTACTTC. It is translated as CASSQLRTSDTAYEQYF.

The chain has TRBV4-3 and TRBJ1-1, with D uncertain. V was trimmed by 0 bases and J by 0 bases, leaving 5 bases between them. The CDR3 extends over 14 amino acids. Per germline, CDR1 LGHNA and CDR2 YSLEER. The CDR3, as DNA: TGCGCCAGCAGCCAAGACAGTTTGAACACTGAAGCTTTCTTT. Protein product: CASSQDSLNTEAFF.

This clone was detected only once. CDR3 region: CASSEYGLRAGTGELFF. In nucleotides, the CDR3 is TGTGCCAGCAGTGAATACGGTCTCCGGGCAGGGACCGGGGAGCTGTTTTTT. V is TRBV25-1 and J is TRBJ2-2; possibly TRBD1 for D (5 bases). Looked up from germline, CDR1 is MGHDK and CDR2 is SYGVNS. V lost 0 bases and J 5 bases, leaving 16 bases between the germline ends. This CDR3 has 17 residues. The whole variable domain, remainder taken from reference TRBV25-1 and TRBJ2-2, is EADIYQTPRYLVIGTGKKITLECSQTMGHDKMYWYQQDPGMELHLIHYSYGVNSTEKGDLSSESTVSRIRTEHFPLTLESARPSHTSQYLCASSEYGLRAGTGELFFGEGSRLTVL.

The genes are TRBV6-1 and TRBJ2-7, with 10 bases that match TRBD1. The CDR3 length is 15 residues. Unmatched junction bases numbered 8, after V lost 2 bases and J lost 7 bases. CDR1 MNHNS and CDR2 SASEGT come from the germline V gene. The CDR3 is CASSERGQGPGEQYF. DNA for the CDR3: TGTGCCAGCAGTGAAAGGGGACAGGGGCCGGGGGAGCAGTACTTC.

The chain has TRBV6-4 and TRBJ2-2, with 7 bases identical to TRBD1. The CDR3 is 14 amino acids. Germline CDR1 reads MRHNA; CDR2 reads SNTAGT. The junction had 7 bases not matched to a gene; V was cut back by 6 bases and J by 6 bases. Here the CDR3 DNA reads TGTGCCAGCAGGGAGACAGGGTTGTCCGGGGAGCTGTTTTTT. Translating it yields CASRETGLSGELFF.

This chain's CDR3 is CATSRAGGLATASSTDTQYF. The DNA for the CDR3 is TGTGCCACCAGCAGGGCCGGGGGACTAGCGACTGCCTCGTCCACAGATACGCAGTATTTT. This rearrangement joins TRBV15 to TRBJ2-3; 10 bases are a match to TRBD2. V shed 3 bases and J 2 bases; nucleotides not matched to a gene: 17. In germline, CDR1 is LNHNV, CDR2 YYDKDF (reference sequence). The CDR3 length is 20 residues. The full variable domain, with the rest looked up from reference TRBV15 and TRBJ2-3, is DAMVIQNPRYQVTQFGKPVTLSCSQTLNHNVMYWYQQKSSQAPKLLFHYYDKDFNNEADTPDNFQSRRPNTSFCFLDIRSPGLGDTAMYLCATSRAGGLATASSTDTQYFGPGTRLTVL.

The sample holds one count of this clone. The rearrangement uses TRBV7-9 and TRBJ2-2, with 9 positions matching TRBD1. The germline V gene has CDR1 SEHNR and CDR2 FQNEAQ (reference sequence). The CDR3 extends over 19 amino acids. Trimming removed 7 bases from V and 0 bases from J; junction bases left unmatched: 15. CDR3 amino acids: CASTPAGTGSIANTGELFF. CDR3 DNA: TGTGCCAGCACCCCCGCCGGGACAGGGTCAATCGCGAACACCGGGGAGCTGTTTTTT.

The chain has TRBV5-6 and TRBJ2-1; TRBD2 matches 12 bases. The germline V gene encodes CDR1 SGHDT and CDR2 YYEEEE. Unmatched junction bases numbered 1, after V lost 0 bases and J lost 3 bases. This CDR3 contains 16 residues. CDR3: CASSLASGRDYNEQFF. The CDR3 nucleotides read TGTGCCAGCAGCTTGGCTAGCGGGAGGGACTACAATGAGCAGTTCTTC.

CDR3 in amino acids: CASSDDRGDTQYF. The CDR3 nucleotides are TGTGCCAGCAGTGACGACAGGGGAGATACGCAGTATTTT. This chain links TRBV6-4 with TRBJ2-3; TRBD1 matches 8 bases. CDR1 is MRHNA, CDR2 SNTAGT, per germline. With V trimmed by 2 bases and J by 5 bases, 0 bases remained unmatched. The CDR3 sequence is 13 residues long.

This clone showed up just a few times. This chain connects TRBV19 to TRBJ1-1, with D unclear. Germline loops: CDR1 LNHDA, CDR2 SQIVND (reference sequence). Trimming left V 3 bases short and J 5 bases short, with 10 bases between. CDR3 length: 13 residues. The CDR3 coding sequence is TGTGCCAGTAGTATTGGTCGGGAAACTGAAGCTTTCTTT. Translating gives CASSIGRETEAFF.

The chain has TRBV6-2 or TRBV6-3 and TRBJ1-6, with D uncertain. Trimming stripped 5 bases from V and 8 bases from J, with 10 bases between. CDR1 and CDR2 from the germline V gene are MNHEY and SVGEGT. CDR3 length: 13 residues. DNA for the CDR3: TGTGCCAGCAGTCCCCAAGCCGATTCACCCCTCCACTTT. Residues: CASSPQADSPLHF.